Sequencing of this T cell receptor beta chain was carried out in a study of early T cells in non-severe SARS-CoV-2 infection. Whole-study context: Sequencing of unsorted whole blood was done on bulk RNA, leaving chains unpaired.

This clonotype was observed a handful of times. Its antigen is undetermined. Individual cDNA molecules were tagged with unique molecular identifiers. TCRdb redid the calling of the 5' RACE reads with MiXCR, one entry per CDR3 protein. The sample includes approximately 98,000 distinct CDR3 sequences, about 12% of them seen just once. V was cut by 7 bases and J by 1 base, with 11 bases left in between. The CDR3 has 13 residues. Germline assignment: CDR1 SQVTM and CDR2 ANQGSEA. Broader study findings: Matches to VDJdb favored anti-spike CD8 responses and missed private and CD4 specificities.

The sequence derives from an adult who was a healthcare worker with PCR-confirmed SARS-CoV-2 infection or an uninfected control (not recorded which). Material: whole blood. The V call is TRBV29-1, the J call TRBJ2-1; D might be TRBD1 (5 bases). CDR3 DNA: TGCAGCGCAGACAGTCTTTCCTACAATGAGCAGTTCTTC. The encoded protein is CSADSLSYNEQFF.